This T cell receptor (beta chain) was obtained from a study of blood T cell repertoires in COVID-19. Turning to the study itself: Samples of COVID-19 (acute and convalescent) were obtained from the United States, Italy and Spain.

V shed 3 bases, J shed 6 bases, and the junction held 8 bases outside the gene matches. Looked up from germline, CDR1 is MGHDK and CDR2 is SYGVNS. The CDR3 spans 14 residues. Authors' analysis steps: Estimated nucleated cell counts came from reference gene primer amplification. The repertoire was sequenced with immunoSEQ multiplex PCR; TCRdb's copy has only in-frame clones and lacks some. The V and J calls and clone size come from that table; D and trimming were worked out from the DNA. The table shows roughly 190,000 clones, with 84% occurring only once. This clonotype originated in a woman between 65 and 79 years old with active or convalescent COVID-19. The chain employs TRBV25-1 and TRBJ2-7, with 7 positions matching TRBD2. The specimen sequenced was peripheral blood. CDR3 in amino acids: CASSEGLKTGEQYF. As DNA, the CDR3 is TGTGCCAGCAGTGAGGGACTAAAGACTGGCGAGCAGTACTTC.